The clone carrying this TCR beta chain has at least ten counts. TCRdb re-derived calls from the 5' RACE reads in MiXCR, one entry per CDR3 protein. This table has fewer than 75,000 distinct CDR3 sequences, roughly 18% appearing once. The entry originates in a study of early T cells in non-severe SARS-CoV-2 infection. Trimming left V 6 bases short and J 4 bases short, with 16 bases between. There are 16 residues in the CDR3. Specimen: whole blood, collected at baseline. The receptor's source is an adult who was a healthcare worker with PCR-confirmed SARS-CoV-2 infection or an uninfected control (not recorded which). The V gene is TRBV12-3 or TRBV12-4, the J gene TRBJ1-6; TRBD1 is a possible D gene (6 bases). The CDR3 region has the DNA TGTGCCAGCAGCCGGTTTACGGGGGCATATAATTCACCCCTCCACTTT. This sequence encodes CASSRFTGAYNSPLHF.